The 20 T cell receptor beta chains in this list originate from one sample, sequenced in a study of blood T cells in healthy people across ages. The use of a sample-barcoded 5' primer and a J-beta primer mix characterized a second PCR of roughly 6 to 12 cycles. MiXCR was run by TCRdb on the 5' RACE reads, yielding one entry per CDR3 protein. This sample yields roughly 720,000 distinct CDR3 sequences, of which less than 70% are seen a single time; 41% belongs to the top ten. The source material was blood. Receptor source: an elderly man in good health.

The genes are TRBV30 and TRBJ2-1; 12 bases align to TRBD2. The germline gives CDR1 GTSNPN, CDR2 SVGIG (reference sequence). V trimming: 1 base; J trimming: 12 bases; junction bases outside the gene matches: 7. The CDR3 has 14 amino acids. The CDR3 nucleotides are TGTGCCTGGAGTGCGGCTAGCGGGAGGGCGCGGCAGTTCTTC. Protein product: CAWSAASGRARQFF.

The CDR3 loop reads CASGPNGGLGGRYAYF. The CDR3 DNA is TGTGCCAGCGGGCCGAATGGGGGGCTGGGAGGCAGATACGCGTATTTT. This rearrangement joins TRBV27 to TRBJ2-3; D could derive from TRBD1 or TRBD2 (6 bases each). This CDR3 region has 16 residues. V was clipped by 8 bases and J by 14 bases, with 32 bases between them. Germline CDR1 is MNHEY and CDR2 is SMNVEV (reference sequence).

This sequence joins TRBV6-1 and TRBJ2-4, with D tentatively TRBD1 or TRBD2 (5 bases each). CDR3 size: 15 residues. Looked up from germline, CDR1 is MNHNS and CDR2 is SASEGT. Trimming left V 4 bases short and J 0 bases short, with 10 bases between. The CDR3 sequence: CASSGGPLAKNIQYF. In nucleotides, the CDR3 is TGTGCCAGCAGTGGGGGACCCCTAGCCAAAAACATTCAGTACTTC.

The gene calls are TRBV28 and TRBJ2-1; 8 nucleotides agree with TRBD2. Germline trimming cut 11 bases from V and 5 bases from J; bases unmatched to any gene: 17. The CDR3 sequence is 16 residues long. From germline, CDR1 is MDHEN and CDR2 SYDVKM. The CDR3 sequence: CACGAVSGRGDNEQFF. DNA of the CDR3: TGTGCCTGCGGGGCGGTAAGCGGGAGAGGGGACAATGAGCAGTTCTTC.

The rearrangement uses TRBV20-1 and TRBJ2-3, with 9 nucleotides matching TRBD2. The ends lost 6 bases at V and 3 bases at J; junction bases unmatched: 7. This CDR3 has 14 residues. The germline V gene has CDR1 DFQATT and CDR2 SNEGSKA (reference sequence). Here the CDR3 reads CSADSGSSTDTQYF. Here the CDR3 DNA reads TGCAGTGCCGATAGCGGGAGTAGTACAGATACGCAGTATTTT.

The chain couples TRBV2 to TRBJ2-3; TRBD1 agrees at 11 bases. The CDR3 has 18 amino acids. Germline V gene lookup returns CDR1 SNHLY and CDR2 FYNNEI. V shed 7 bases, J shed 14 bases, and the junction held 26 bases outside the gene matches. CDR3 sequence (DNA): TGTGCCAGCACCCTGAGTAGGACAGGGGGCTATGAGCACAGATACGCGTATTTT. Translating it yields CASTLSRTGGYEHRYAYF.

This chain uses TRBV5-1 with TRBJ2-7, with D possibly matching TRBD2 (7 bases). Germline CDR1 and CDR2: SGHRS and YFSETQ. The CDR3 loop spans 16 amino acids. Trimming pared 4 bases from V and 4 bases from J, leaving 21 bases between. In DNA form, the CDR3 reads TGCGCCAGCAGCGGGGGCCCCCTGTCTAGCGGATACGAGCAGTACTTC. Translation gives CASSGGPLSSGYEQYF.

CDR3: CASSTLGKETQYF. CDR3 DNA sequence: TGTGCCAGCAGCACACTAGGAAAAGAGACCCAGTACTTC. This rearrangement joins TRBV12-3 or TRBV12-4 to TRBJ2-5; tentative D call: TRBD2 (5 bases). The CDR3 length is 13 residues. V lost 6 bases to trimming and J lost 3 bases, with 11 bases between them.

This clonotype appeared a single time. The J gene is TRBJ1-2, the V gene TRBV20-1; D uncertain. V was trimmed by 3 bases and J by 0 bases, leaving 11 bases between them. This CDR3 has 14 amino acids. Germline CDR1 DFQATT, CDR2 SNEGSKA (reference sequence). The chain's CDR3 is CSARAAATNYGYTF. As DNA, the CDR3 is TGCAGTGCTAGGGCGGCAGCAACTAACTATGGCTACACCTTC.

This chain connects TRBV20-1 to TRBJ2-3; a weak D match, TRBD1 (6 bases). Trimming took 5 bases from V and 3 from J, leaving 9 bases between them. Germline V gene data show CDR1 as DFQATT and CDR2 as SNEGSKA (reference sequence). CDR3 length: 12 amino acids. The CDR3 DNA sequence: TGCAGTGCTGCCCAGGGGACAGATACGCAGTATTTT. It codes for CSAAQGTDTQYF.

This clonotype has just a few counts. The chain has TRBV2 and TRBJ2-7; no firm D call. Germline CDR1 is SNHLY and CDR2 is FYNNEI. The V end lost 8 bases, the J end lost 3 bases, and 5 bases lay between the germline ends. The CDR3 consists of 10 residues. The CDR3 protein is CASGDYEQYF. CDR3 coding DNA: TGTGCCAGCGGGGACTACGAGCAGTACTTC.

This rearrangement joins TRBV13 to TRBJ2-3; the D gene is possibly TRBD2 (5 bases). This CDR3 region has 12 residues. Germline V gives CDR1 PRHDT, CDR2 FYEKMQ (reference sequence). V was pared by 5 bases and J by 8 bases, with 11 bases between. The CDR3 loop is CASSQGRGTQYF. In DNA, the CDR3 is TGTGCCAGCAGCCAAGGTCGGGGTACGCAGTATTTT.

Only a few counts were recorded for this clonotype. V is TRBV7-2 and J is TRBJ1-2; perhaps TRBD1 as D (5 bases). V dropped 2 bases and J dropped 4 bases, with 11 bases sitting between them. This CDR3 has 14 residues. CDR1 and CDR2 (germline): SGHTA, FQGNSA. The CDR3 nucleotides are TGTGCCAGCAGCTTATCCGGGGCAGGCTATGGCTACACCTTC. This encodes CASSLSGAGYGYTF.

Only a few counts were recorded for this clonotype. Here the CDR3 DNA reads TGCGCCAGCAGCCAGGACGGGACGCAACAAGAGACCCAGTACTTC. As protein: CASSQDGTQQETQYF. The V and J genes are TRBV4-1 and TRBJ2-5, with D perhaps matching TRBD1 or TRBD2 (5 bases each). This CDR3 is 15 amino acids long. The germline V and J ends were trimmed by 3 bases and 2 bases, with 13 bases remaining between them. CDR1 and CDR2 from the germline V gene are MGHRA and YSYEKL.

V is TRBV28 and J is TRBJ2-3, with D possibly called TRBD1 or TRBD2 (5 bases each). Germline V gives CDR1 MDHEN, CDR2 SYDVKM. The ends were cut back, 5 bases at V and 4 bases at J, with 13 bases in the middle. This CDR3 comprises 14 residues. The DNA of the CDR3 is TGTGCCAGCAGTCCTGGGGGTCGGGCAGATACGCAGTATTTT. Amino acids: CASSPGGRADTQYF.

V and J are TRBV20-1 and TRBJ2-5; tentatively, D is TRBD2 (5 bases). Trimming left V 0 bases short and J 5 bases short, with 16 bases between. Germline CDR1 reads DFQATT; CDR2 reads SNEGSKA (reference sequence). The CDR3 runs to 15 residues. CDR3 loop: CSARDRGSRRETQYF. The CDR3 bases are TGCAGTGCTAGAGATCGAGGGTCCAGAAGGGAGACCCAGTACTTC.

This chain uses TRBV2 with TRBJ1-5, with TRBD1 as a possible D gene (5 bases). Germline lookup yields CDR1 SNHLY and CDR2 FYNNEI. This CDR3 contains 13 residues. V lost 10 bases to trimming and J lost 5 bases, with 15 bases between them. The CDR3 DNA reads as TGTGCCACCTCAGTACAGGTCGATCAGCCCCAGCATTTT. Its translation: CATSVQVDQPQHF.

Concerning this clonotype itself: The germline gene is not matched at one end of the junction; a read error may be the cause. The chain uses TRBV9 and TRBJ2-5, with D hard to call. CDR1 and CDR2 (germline): SGDLS, YYNGEE. This CDR3 comprises 13 residues. In DNA, the CDR3 is TGTGCCAGCAGCGTAGCTGTGGAAGAGGCCCAGTACTTC. This sequence encodes CASSVAVEEAQYF. Combining the CDR3 with reference TRBV9 and TRBJ2-5 gives the whole variable domain DSGVTQTPKHLITATGQRVTLRCSPRSGDLSVYWYQQSLDQGLQFLIQYYNGEERAKGNILERFSAQQFPDLHSELNLSSLELGDSALYFCASSVAVEEAQYFGPGTRLLVL.

The CDR3 nucleotides are TGTGCCAGCAGCTCCCCTGGGGACACCTACGAGCAGTACTTC. It translates to CASSSPGDTYEQYF. This chain uses TRBV11-1 with TRBJ2-7, with D perhaps TRBD1 (6 bases). The CDR3 has 14 amino acids. Germline-derived CDR1 and CDR2 are SGHAT and FQDESV (reference sequence). V shed 4 bases and J shed 2 bases, with 12 bases lying between them.

As concerns this clonotype: At one end the junction does not follow the germline gene, possibly because of a read error. The rearrangement links TRBV14 to TRBJ2-1, with 8 bases identical to TRBD2. Germline-derived CDR1 and CDR2 are SGHDN and FVKESK. This CDR3 has 15 residues. CDR3 DNA: TGTGCCGGCAGCACCGTAGCGGGGCAGTACAATGAGCAGTTCTTC. It yields the protein CAGSTVAGQYNEQFF. The variable domain in full, with the rest retrieved from reference TRBV14 and TRBJ2-1, is EAGVTQFPSHSVIEKGQTVTLRCDPISGHDNLYWYRRVMGKEIKFLLHFVKESKQDESGMPNNRFLAERTGGTYSTLKVQPAELEDSGVYFCAGSTVAGQYNEQFFGPGTRLTVL.